A selection of T cell receptor beta chains follows, all from one sample in a study of cytomegalovirus exposure and HLA in healthy donors. Libraries were prepared by immunoSEQ multiplex PCR; TCRdb keeps only in-frame clonotypes and omits some of them. The sample has approximately 220,000 clones; approximately 80% are singletons. The sample was PBMCs. The receptors stem from a young man in good health and CMV-seronegative. CDR3s include the opening cysteine and the closing phenylalanine or tryptophan.

TRBV5-4	CASSLADRRDTQYF
TRBV28	CASSFNQGATTEAFF
TRBV10-3	CASNQGGDTIYF
TRBV9	CASSVGSGGGGYGYTF
TRBV28	CASSLPSPGTGGAVQPQHF
TRBV7-2	CASSLAPGTSGGAPDTQYF
TRBV6-1	CASLRGTGEGPLHF
TRBV7-9	CASSLVSTGTEAFF
TRBV6-5	CASSVGGYEKLFF
TRBV7-2	CASSLAGGPYNEQFF
TRBV6-1	CASSGGDRTLHNQPQHF
TRBV5-1	CASSMGPREEQYF
TRBV19	CATLNERGSSYEQYF
TRBV6-6	CASSPAGGVQETQYF
TRBV2	CASSGGSGSGETQYF
TRBV6-5	CASSQGWRGAEAFF
TRBV23-1	CASSQRNTEAFF
TRBV9	CASSVGTSLGSEQYF
TRBV13	CASSLRSPGGSYGYTF
TRBV13	CASSLTGGDRNTEAFF